This entry features one T cell receptor beta chain sequence. This sample stems from a study of OX40 agonist ivuxolimab in advanced cancers. Assay: immunoSEQ multiplex PCR; the TCRdb copy retains only in-frame clones and omits some. The sample contains some 55,000 clones, roughly 92% of which appear only once. The starting material was CD4+ or CD8+ T cells sorted from blood, obtained in a trial of the OX40 agonist ivuxolimab. The TCR originated in an adult with an advanced solid tumor such as melanoma, head and neck, liver or kidney cancer.

The CDR3 DNA reads TGCGCCAGCAGCTTGGTCCTAGCGGGGGGTTACAATACGCAGTATTTT. Translating gives CASSLVLAGGYNTQYF. The chain links TRBV5-1 to TRBJ2-3; 11 positions match TRBD2. The CDR3 length is 16 residues. V gave up 0 bases and J gave up 7 bases; unmatched junction bases: 7. Germline V CDR1 and CDR2: SGHRS, YFSETQ. Filled out from reference TRBV5-1 and TRBJ2-3, the complete variable domain reads KAGVTQTPRYLIKTRGQQVTLSCSPISGHRSVSWYQQTPGQGLQFLFEYFSETQRNKGNFPGRFSGRQFSNSRSEMNVSTLELGDSALYLCASSLVLAGGYNTQYFGPGTRLTVL.